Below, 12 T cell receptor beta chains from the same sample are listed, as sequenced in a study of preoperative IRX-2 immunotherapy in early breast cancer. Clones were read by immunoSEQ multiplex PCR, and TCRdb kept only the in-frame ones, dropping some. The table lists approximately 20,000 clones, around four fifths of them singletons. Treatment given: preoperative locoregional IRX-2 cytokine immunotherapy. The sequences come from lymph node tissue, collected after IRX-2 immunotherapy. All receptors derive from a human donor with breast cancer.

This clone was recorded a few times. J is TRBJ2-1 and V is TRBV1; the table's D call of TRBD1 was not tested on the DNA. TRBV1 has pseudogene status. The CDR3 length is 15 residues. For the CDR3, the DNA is TGCGCCAGCAGATCCGGGACAGGGGGCTTCGATGAGCAGTTCTTC. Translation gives CASRSGTGGFDEQFF.

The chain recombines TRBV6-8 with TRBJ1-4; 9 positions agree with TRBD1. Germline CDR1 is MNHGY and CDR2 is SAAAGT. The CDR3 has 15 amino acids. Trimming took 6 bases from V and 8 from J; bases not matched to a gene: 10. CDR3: CASRAGQGTWEKLFF. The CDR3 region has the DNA TGTGCCAGCAGGGCCGGACAGGGGACGTGGGAAAAACTGTTTTTT.

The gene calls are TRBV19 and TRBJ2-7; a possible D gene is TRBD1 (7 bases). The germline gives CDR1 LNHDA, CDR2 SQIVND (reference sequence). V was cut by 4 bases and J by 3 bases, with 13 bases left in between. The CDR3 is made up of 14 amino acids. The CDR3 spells CASSSGGGVYEQYF. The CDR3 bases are TGTGCCAGTAGTAGCGGAGGGGGCGTCTACGAGCAGTACTTC.

DNA of the CDR3: TGTGCCAGCAGCTTGGCCCTGGGTAGGCAGCCCCAGCATTTT. The encoded protein is CASSLALGRQPQHF. The chain uses TRBV11-3 and TRBJ1-5; D is uncertain. This CDR3 comprises 14 residues. Deletions cut 3 bases from V and 7 bases from J, with 13 bases between. The germline V gene has CDR1 SGHNT and CDR2 YENEEA. Full variable domain (outside the CDR3, taken from reference TRBV11-3 and TRBJ1-5): EAGVVQSPRYKIIEKKQPVAFWCNPISGHNTLYWYLQNLGQGPELLIRYENEEAVDDSQLPKDRFSAERLKGVDSTLKIQPAELGDSAVYLCASSLALGRQPQHFGDGTRLSIL.

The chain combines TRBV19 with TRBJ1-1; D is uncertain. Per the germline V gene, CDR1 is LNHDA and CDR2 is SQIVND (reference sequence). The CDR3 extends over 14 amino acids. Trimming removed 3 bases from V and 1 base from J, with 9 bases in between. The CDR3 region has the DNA TGTGCCAGTAGTATTGGACTGTCGAACACTGAAGCTTTCTTT. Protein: CASSIGLSNTEAFF.

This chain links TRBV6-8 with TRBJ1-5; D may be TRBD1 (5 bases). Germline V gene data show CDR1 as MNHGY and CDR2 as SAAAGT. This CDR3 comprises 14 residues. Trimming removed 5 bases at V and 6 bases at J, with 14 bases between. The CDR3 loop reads CASSPPGVRQPQHF. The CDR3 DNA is TGTGCCAGCAGTCCCCCGGGGGTTCGTCAGCCCCAGCATTTT.

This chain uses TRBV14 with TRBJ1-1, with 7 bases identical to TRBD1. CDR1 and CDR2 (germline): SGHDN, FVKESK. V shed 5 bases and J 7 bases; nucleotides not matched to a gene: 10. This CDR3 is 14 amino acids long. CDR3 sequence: CASSNHRDSLEAFF. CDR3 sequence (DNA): TGTGCCAGCAGCAACCACCGGGACAGCCTTGAAGCTTTCTTT.

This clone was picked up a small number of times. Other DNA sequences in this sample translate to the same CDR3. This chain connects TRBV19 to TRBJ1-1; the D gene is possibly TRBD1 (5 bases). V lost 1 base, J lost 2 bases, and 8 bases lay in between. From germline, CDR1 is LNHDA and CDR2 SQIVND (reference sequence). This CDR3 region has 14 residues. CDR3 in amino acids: CASSIVQGNTEAFF. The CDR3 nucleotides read TGTGCCAGTAGTATAGTCCAGGGAAACACTGAAGCTTTCTTT.

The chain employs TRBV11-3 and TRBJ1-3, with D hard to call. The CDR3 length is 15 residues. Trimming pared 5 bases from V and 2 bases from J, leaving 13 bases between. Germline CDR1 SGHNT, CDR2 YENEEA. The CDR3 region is CASSPFPGTGNTIYF. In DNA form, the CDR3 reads TGTGCCAGCAGCCCTTTCCCTGGGACTGGAAACACCATATATTTT.

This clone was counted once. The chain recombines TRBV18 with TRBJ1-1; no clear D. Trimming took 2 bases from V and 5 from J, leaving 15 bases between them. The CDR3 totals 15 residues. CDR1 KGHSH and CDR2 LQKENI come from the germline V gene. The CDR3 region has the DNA TGTGCCAGCTCACCAGTTCAGGTCATTTTGACTGAAGCTTTCTTT. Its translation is CASSPVQVILTEAFF.

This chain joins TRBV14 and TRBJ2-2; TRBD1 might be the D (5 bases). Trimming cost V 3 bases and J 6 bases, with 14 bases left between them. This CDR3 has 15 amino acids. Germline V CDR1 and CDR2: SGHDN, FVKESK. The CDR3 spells CASSHVHRFSGELFF. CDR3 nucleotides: TGTGCCAGCAGCCATGTACACAGGTTTTCCGGGGAGCTGTTTTTT. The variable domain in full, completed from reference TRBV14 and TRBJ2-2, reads EAGVTQFPSHSVIEKGQTVTLRCDPISGHDNLYWYRRVMGKEIKFLLHFVKESKQDESGMPNNRFLAERTGGTYSTLKVQPAELEDSGVYFCASSHVHRFSGELFFGEGSRLTVL.

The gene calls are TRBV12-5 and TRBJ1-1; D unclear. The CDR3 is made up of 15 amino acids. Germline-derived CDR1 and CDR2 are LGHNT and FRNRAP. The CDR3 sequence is CASTHPGNVNTEAFF. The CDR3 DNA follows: TGTGCCAGCACCCACCCGGGGAACGTGAACACTGAAGCTTTCTTT. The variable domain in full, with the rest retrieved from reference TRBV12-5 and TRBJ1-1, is DARVTQTPRHKVTEMGQEVTMRCQPILGHNTVFWYRQTMMQGLELLAYFRNRAPLDDSGMPKDRFSAEMPDATLATLKIQPSEPRDSAVYFCASTHPGNVNTEAFFGQGTRLTVV.